What follows are 25 T cell receptor beta chains derived from one specimen sequenced in a study of T cells in Graves' hyperthyroidism and ophthalmopathy. The source material, RNA transcripts, was used to amplify TCR beta CDR3 regions. During a first-round RT-PCR of the TCR CDR3, the HTBI primer set was used. TCRdb itself ran the multiplex PCR reads through MiXCR, one entry per CDR3 protein. The data show a few hundred thousand distinct CDR3 sequences, 15% to 18% seen once. The sequenced material came from blood. The receptors were gathered from a woman under 30 with Graves' hyperthyroidism that later progressed to Graves' ophthalmopathy.

The CDR3 region has the DNA TGTGCCAGTAGTCAGACCGGACCAACCACCGGGGAGCTGTTTTTT. This translates into CASSQTGPTTGELFF. The V and J genes are TRBV19 and TRBJ2-2, with D unresolved. Looked up from germline, CDR1 is LNHDA and CDR2 is SQIVND (reference sequence). V was trimmed by 5 bases and J by 4 bases, leaving 14 bases between them. The CDR3 totals 15 residues. Full variable domain (remainder filled in from reference TRBV19 and TRBJ2-2): DGGITQSPKYLFRKEGQNVTLSCEQNLNHDAMYWYRQDPGQGLRLIYYSQIVNDFQKGDIAEGYSVSREKKESFPLTVTSAQKNPTAFYLCASSQTGPTTGELFFGEGSRLTVL.

This clonotype was counted a few times. This chain links TRBV6-5 with TRBJ1-3; D is uncertain. The CDR3 runs 15 residues. Germline V lookup: CDR1 MNHEY, CDR2 SVGAGI. V shed 0 bases and J shed 0 bases, with 6 bases lying between them. The CDR3 DNA sequence: TGTGCCAGCAGTTACTCGGGCCCCTCTGGAAACACCATATATTTT. It is translated as CASSYSGPSGNTIYF.

This clonotype came up many times. V gene TRBV20-1 combines with J gene TRBJ2-5; D is perhaps TRBD2 (6 bases). This CDR3 region has 12 residues. In germline, CDR1 is DFQATT, CDR2 SNEGSKA (reference sequence). Deletions cut 3 bases from V and 5 bases from J, with 10 bases between. The CDR3 nucleotides read TGCAGTGCTAGGGTCGGGAGTGAGACCCAGTACTTC. Residues: CSARVGSETQYF.

In this sample, this clonotype turned up many times. The chain joins TRBV2 to TRBJ2-7, with TRBD2 identical over 10 bases. This CDR3 comprises 19 residues. Trimming took 7 bases from V and 2 from J; bases not matched to a gene: 20. The germline V gene has CDR1 SNHLY and CDR2 FYNNEI. The CDR3 DNA is TGTGCCAGCATCGGTTTGGGACAGGAGATACTAGCGGGAACCTACGAGCAGTACTTC. Translation: CASIGLGQEILAGTYEQYF.

This clonotype occurred many times. The chain carries TRBV27 and TRBJ2-1; no firm D call. The CDR3 length is 13 residues. Germline CDR1 is MNHEY and CDR2 is SMNVEV (reference sequence). Trimming removed 7 bases from V and 6 bases from J, with 13 bases in between. CDR3 amino acids: CASTSRYGNEQFF. The CDR3, as DNA: TGTGCCAGCACCTCGCGATACGGCAATGAGCAGTTCTTC.

The V call is TRBV2, the J call TRBJ2-7, with 7 bases identical to TRBD2. Germline CDR1 SNHLY, CDR2 FYNNEI. The length of the CDR3 is 16 residues. V lost 0 bases and J lost 3; bases outside the gene matches: 8. The CDR3 DNA is TGTGCCAGCAGTGAAGCGGGGGGGACTGCCAGCTACGAGCAGTACTTC. Translation: CASSEAGGTASYEQYF.

A few counts support this clonotype. The V gene is TRBV5-1, the J gene TRBJ2-4; D remains ambiguous. V was shortened by 0 bases and J by 5 bases, with 9 bases between the two germline ends. The germline gives CDR1 SGHRS, CDR2 YFSETQ. The CDR3 has 14 amino acids. CDR3 amino acids: CASSLGGSENIQYF. The CDR3 coding sequence is TGCGCCAGCAGCTTGGGGGGAAGCGAAAACATTCAGTACTTC. The variable domain in full, with the rest retrieved from reference TRBV5-1 and TRBJ2-4, is KAGVTQTPRYLIKTRGQQVTLSCSPISGHRSVSWYQQTPGQGLQFLFEYFSETQRNKGNFPGRFSGRQFSNSRSEMNVSTLELGDSALYLCASSLGGSENIQYFGAGTRLSVL.

This clonotype has at least ten counts. The chain couples TRBV18 to TRBJ2-7, with TRBD2 identical over 10 bases. The junction had 10 bases not matched to a gene; V was cut back by 2 bases and J by 3 bases. Germline V gene sequence: CDR1 KGHSH, CDR2 LQKENI. CDR3 length: 17 residues. In DNA form, the CDR3 reads TGTGCCAGCTCACCATCGGCTAGCGGGAGAGGGGGCTACGAGCAGTACTTC. Amino acids: CASSPSASGRGGYEQYF.

At least ten counts were recorded for this clonotype. The chain combines TRBV5-6 with TRBJ1-2; D is ambiguous. Trimming shortened V by 0 bases and J by 2 bases, and 5 bases separated the two germline ends. In germline, CDR1 is SGHDT, CDR2 YYEEEE. This CDR3 has 13 residues. The CDR3 DNA reads as TGTGCCAGCAGCTTGGTGGAGAACTATGGCTACACCTTC. Residues: CASSLVENYGYTF. Looking up the rest from reference TRBV5-6 and TRBJ1-2 gives the full variable domain: DAGVTQSPTHLIKTRGQQVTLRCSPKSGHDTVSWYQQALGQGPQFIFQYYEEEERQRGNFPDRFSGHQFPNYSSELNVNALLLGDSALYLCASSLVENYGYTFGSGTRLTVV.

This clonotype was seen many times. V gene TRBV5-1 combines with J gene TRBJ2-5; a possible D gene is TRBD1 (6 bases). V shed 0 bases and J shed 5 bases, with 8 bases lying between them. This CDR3 has 13 residues. The germline V gene has CDR1 SGHRS and CDR2 YFSETQ. The CDR3, as DNA: TGCGCCAGCAGCTTGGGACAGGCCGAGACCCAGTACTTC. Translated: CASSLGQAETQYF.

The gene calls are TRBV19 and TRBJ1-6, with 9 bases that match TRBD1. The junction had 8 bases not matched to a gene; V was cut back by 7 bases and J by 10 bases. This CDR3 region has 14 residues. The germline CDR1 and CDR2 sequences are LNHDA and SQIVND (reference sequence). The CDR3 loop is CASTVTGGGSPLHF. CDR3 DNA: TGTGCCAGTACCGTGACAGGGGGGGGATCACCCCTCCACTTT.

This clonotype was seen many times. The chain carries TRBV6-2 or TRBV6-3 and TRBJ2-7, with unresolved D. Germline V gives CDR1 MNHEY, CDR2 SVGEGT. The CDR3 sequence is 14 residues long. V lost 8 bases to trimming and J lost 6 bases, with 20 bases between them. CDR3 loop: CASDPGTFRTEQYF. CDR3 DNA: TGTGCCAGCGACCCCGGAACCTTTAGGACCGAGCAGTACTTC.

The chain links TRBV6-2 or TRBV6-3 to TRBJ2-7; D assignment may be TRBD1 or TRBD2 (6 bases each). The V gene lost 0 bases and the J gene lost 2 bases, with 14 bases spanning the gap. The CDR3 has 16 amino acids. Germline V gene sequence: CDR1 MNHEY, CDR2 SVGEGT. CDR3 sequence reads: CASSYSPGGGPYEQYF. As DNA, the CDR3 is TGTGCCAGCAGTTACTCGCCTGGAGGGGGTCCCTACGAGCAGTACTTC.

The chain joins TRBV28 to TRBJ2-2, with 7 positions matching TRBD2. The CDR3 is made up of 15 amino acids. Per germline, CDR1 MDHEN and CDR2 SYDVKM. The V gene end was trimmed by 5 bases and the J gene end by 8 bases; junction bases not matched to a gene: 11. The CDR3: CASSPNTGREGELFF. CDR3 nucleotides: TGTGCCAGCAGTCCCAACACGGGGCGGGAGGGGGAGCTGTTTTTT.

This clonotype turned up a few times. The chain links TRBV6-2 or TRBV6-3 to TRBJ1-5, with D possibly being TRBD1 (5 bases). This CDR3 spans 19 amino acids. V was shortened by 5 bases and J by 5 bases, with 28 bases between the two germline ends. The germline CDR1 and CDR2 sequences are MNHEY and SVGEGT. The CDR3 DNA follows: TGTGCCAGCAGTGCTCGGGAGACTTCCTTGAGAGGGGCCCATCAGCCCCAGCATTTT. Translation: CASSARETSLRGAHQPQHF.

This clonotype was observed at least ten times. V usage is TRBV30 and J usage is TRBJ2-7; perhaps TRBD1 as D (6 bases). V was pared by 3 bases and J by 0 bases, with 12 bases between. There are 14 residues in the CDR3. Germline CDR1 GTSNPN, CDR2 SVGIG (reference sequence). This chain's CDR3 is CAWRSQGPSYEQYF. CDR3 bases: TGTGCCTGGAGAAGTCAGGGGCCCTCCTACGAGCAGTACTTC.

This clonotype was detected a few times. This chain uses TRBV3-1 with TRBJ1-6, with D possibly TRBD1 on 5 matching bases. The CDR3 covers 14 residues. The V gene's germline CDR1 is LGHDT and CDR2 YNNKEL (reference sequence). The V gene lost 2 bases and the J gene lost 9 bases, with 11 bases spanning the gap. The CDR3 loop reads CASSQPGGASPLHF. The CDR3 nucleotides are TGTGCCAGCAGCCAACCGGGAGGGGCTTCACCCCTCCACTTT.

DNA for the CDR3: TGCAGCGTCCCCTTGACCTACAATGAGCAGTTCTTC. Translating it yields CSVPLTYNEQFF. The genes are TRBV29-1 and TRBJ2-1; D is ambiguous. This CDR3 has 12 residues. V dropped 6 bases and J dropped 2 bases, with 8 bases sitting between them. Germline CDR1 is SQVTM and CDR2 is ANQGSEA.

This clonotype was counted at least ten times. The rearrangement uses TRBV27 and TRBJ1-6; D not certain. The germline gives CDR1 MNHEY, CDR2 SMNVEV (reference sequence). Trimming stripped 5 bases from V and 8 bases from J, with 10 bases between. The CDR3 is made up of 13 amino acids. For the CDR3, the DNA is TGTGCCAGCAGTCGGACGGGGTATTCACCCCTCCACTTT. As protein: CASSRTGYSPLHF.

This clonotype was detected ten times or more. The chain employs TRBV28 and TRBJ2-7; a weak D match, TRBD2 (5 bases). V lost 6 bases, J lost 3 bases, and 15 bases lay in between. The CDR3 has 14 residues. From germline, CDR1 is MDHEN and CDR2 SYDVKM. The chain's CDR3 is CASSPRGSGYEQYF. CDR3 nucleotides: TGTGCCAGCAGCCCTCGGGGTTCGGGCTACGAGCAGTACTTC.

This clonotype was recorded only once. The rearrangement links TRBV19 to TRBJ2-1, with TRBD2 matching 8 bases. After removal of 3 bases from V and 5 bases from J, the junction contained 6 bases not matched to a gene. From germline, CDR1 is LNHDA and CDR2 SQIVND (reference sequence). The CDR3 spans 15 residues. CDR3 DNA sequence: TGTGCCAGTAGTATTCCACTAGCGGCCCACAATGAGCAGTTCTTC. This translates into CASSIPLAAHNEQFF.

Many counts were recorded for this clonotype. This sequence joins TRBV28 and TRBJ1-5, with unresolved D. The CDR3 is 12 residues long. V was trimmed by 1 base and J by 7 bases, leaving 5 bases between them. Germline V gives CDR1 MDHEN, CDR2 SYDVKM. The CDR3 loop reads CASSLFQQPQHF. CDR3 bases: TGTGCCAGCAGTTTATTTCAACAGCCCCAGCATTTT.

This clonotype was detected ten times or more. The V call is TRBV6-2 or TRBV6-3, the J call TRBJ2-7; D might be TRBD2 (6 bases). Germline CDR1 is MNHEY and CDR2 is SVGEGT. There are 14 residues in the CDR3. Trimming left V 5 bases short and J 3 bases short, with 14 bases between. For the CDR3, the DNA is TGTGCCAGCAGTGGGGGAGGACTTCTCTACGAGCAGTACTTC. As protein: CASSGGGLLYEQYF.

This clonotype was seen ten or more times. The V gene is TRBV6-1, the J gene TRBJ2-7; 8 bases are a match to TRBD2. The CDR3 length is 14 residues. Germline V gene sequence: CDR1 MNHNS, CDR2 SASEGT. The junction had 10 bases not matched to a gene; V was cut back by 6 bases and J by 6 bases. CDR3 coding DNA: TGTGCCAGCAGGGCCATGAGCGGGAGTTTCGAGCAGTACTTC. Translating it yields CASRAMSGSFEQYF.

The rearrangement uses TRBV20-1 and TRBJ2-7; no reliable D call. The CDR3 contains 13 residues. Per the germline V gene, CDR1 is DFQATT and CDR2 is SNEGSKA (reference sequence). Trimming removed 6 bases from V and 3 bases from J, with 15 bases in between. This CDR3 is CSAPPMGFYEQYF. CDR3 nucleotide sequence: TGCAGTGCCCCGCCCATGGGCTTCTACGAGCAGTACTTC.